These T cell receptor beta chains were read from a single sample in a study of blood T cell repertoires in COVID-19. Data came from immunoSEQ multiplex PCR; TCRdb stores just in-frame clones and leaves some out. The profile shows 14,000 or so clones, approximately 92% of them singletons. Sequencing used peripheral blood. The origin of the receptors is a man in his fifties with active COVID-19. CDR3s include the opening cysteine and the closing phenylalanine or tryptophan. The D gene is left open where the match is weak. Size tells how often a clone was seen (once, few, many) or the class of an expanded clone, and some rows leave it out.

v_call: TRBV5-5
j_call: TRBJ2-3
d_call: TRBD2
clone_size: NA
cdr3_aa: CASSLRLAGTDTQYF
cdr3_nt: TGTGCCAGCAGCTTACGTCTAGCGGGCACAGATACGCAGTATTTT

v_call: TRBV3-1/TRBV3-2
j_call: TRBJ2-7
d_call: NA
clone_size: NA
cdr3_aa: CASSQGGSDYEQYF
cdr3_nt: TGTGCCAGCAGCCAAGGAGGATCTGACTACGAGCAGTACTTC

v_call: TRBV27
j_call: TRBJ2-7
d_call: TRBD2
clone_size: few
cdr3_aa: CASSLSALAGGEQYF
cdr3_nt: TGTGCCAGCAGTTTATCGGCACTAGCGGGAGGCGAGCAGTACTTC

v_call: TRBV4-3
j_call: TRBJ2-2
d_call: TRBD2
clone_size: NA
cdr3_aa: CASSQDLSGTGTGELFF
cdr3_nt: TGCGCCAGCAGCCAAGATTTGAGCGGGACGGGCACCGGGGAGCTGTTTTTT

v_call: TRBV28
j_call: TRBJ1-2
d_call: NA
clone_size: NA
cdr3_aa: CASSLKGGRDYTF
cdr3_nt: TGTGCCAGCAGTTTAAAGGGAGGACGGGACTACACCTTC

v_call: TRBV28
j_call: TRBJ1-4
d_call: TRBD1
clone_size: NA
cdr3_aa: CASSLRQGDLNEKLFF
cdr3_nt: TGTGCCAGCAGTTTAAGGCAGGGGGACCTCAATGAAAAACTGTTTTTT

v_call: TRBV15
j_call: TRBJ2-4
d_call: TRBD2
clone_size: NA
cdr3_aa: CATSREGLAAGDIQYF
cdr3_nt: TGTGCCACCAGCAGAGAGGGACTAGCGGCTGGAGACATTCAGTACTTC

v_call: TRBV15
j_call: TRBJ2-2
d_call: NA
clone_size: NA
cdr3_aa: CATSREPGSRTGELFF
cdr3_nt: TGTGCCACCAGCAGAGAACCAGGTTCGAGAACCGGGGAGCTGTTTTTT

v_call: TRBV12-3/TRBV12-4
j_call: TRBJ1-5
d_call: NA
clone_size: NA
cdr3_aa: CASSLQMNQPQHF
cdr3_nt: TGTGCCAGTAGTTTACAGATGAATCAGCCCCAGCATTTT

v_call: TRBV3-1/TRBV3-2
j_call: TRBJ2-3
d_call: NA
clone_size: NA
cdr3_aa: CASSQDLGGSTDTQYF
cdr3_nt: TGTGCCAGCAGCCAAGACCTCGGGGGTAGCACAGATACGCAGTATTTT

v_call: TRBV19
j_call: TRBJ1-2
d_call: TRBD1
clone_size: NA
cdr3_aa: CASSKRDRLKANYGYTF
cdr3_nt: TGTGCCAGTAGTAAACGGGACAGACTGAAAGCTAACTATGGCTACACCTTC

v_call: TRBV6-5
j_call: TRBJ1-2
d_call: NA
clone_size: NA
cdr3_aa: CASSRDTIYGYTF
cdr3_nt: TGTGCCAGCAGTAGGGACACCATTTATGGCTACACCTTC

v_call: TRBV18
j_call: TRBJ1-3
d_call: NA
clone_size: NA
cdr3_aa: CASSPSLTDSGNTIYF
cdr3_nt: TGTGCCAGCTCACCATCCCTGACAGACTCTGGAAACACCATATATTTT

v_call: TRBV27
j_call: TRBJ2-5
d_call: TRBD2
clone_size: NA
cdr3_aa: CASSLLTSGRRETQYF
cdr3_nt: TGTGCCAGCAGTTTATTGACTAGCGGGAGACGAGAGACCCAGTACTTC

v_call: TRBV27
j_call: TRBJ2-1
d_call: NA
clone_size: NA
cdr3_aa: CASREGGIGGNEQFF
cdr3_nt: TGTGCCAGCAGGGAGGGTGGGATCGGAGGCAATGAGCAGTTCTTC

v_call: TRBV19
j_call: TRBJ2-3
d_call: NA
clone_size: NA
cdr3_aa: CASSIQTSTDTQYF
cdr3_nt: TGTGCCAGTAGTATCCAGACTAGCACAGATACGCAGTATTTT

v_call: TRBV28
j_call: TRBJ1-1
d_call: NA
clone_size: once
cdr3_aa: CASSSYSGAEAFF
cdr3_nt: TGTGCCAGCAGTTCCTATTCAGGGGCTGAAGCTTTCTTT

v_call: TRBV3-1/TRBV3-2
j_call: TRBJ2-2
d_call: NA
clone_size: few
cdr3_aa: CASSLRTVQNGELFF
cdr3_nt: TGTGCCAGCAGCCTCCGGACTGTCCAAAACGGGGAGCTGTTTTTT

v_call: TRBV28
j_call: TRBJ2-7
d_call: NA
clone_size: NA
cdr3_aa: CASSQWGRDYEQYF
cdr3_nt: TGTGCCAGCAGCCAGTGGGGCAGGGACTACGAGCAGTACTTC

v_call: TRBV7-8
j_call: TRBJ2-1
d_call: TRBD2
clone_size: NA
cdr3_aa: CASSPGLAGRQFF
cdr3_nt: TGTGCCAGCAGCCCGGGACTAGCGGGACGACAGTTCTTC

v_call: TRBV28
j_call: TRBJ2-1
d_call: TRBD2
clone_size: NA
cdr3_aa: CASSFVLAAEQFF
cdr3_nt: TGTGCCAGCAGTTTTGTGCTAGCGGCGGAGCAGTTCTTC

v_call: TRBV10-2
j_call: TRBJ1-3
d_call: NA
clone_size: NA
cdr3_aa: CASTPDSSVLSGNTIYF
cdr3_nt: TGCGCCAGCACCCCCGACAGCTCGGTTCTCTCTGGAAACACCATATATTTT

v_call: TRBV5-1
j_call: TRBJ2-7
d_call: NA
clone_size: NA
cdr3_aa: CASSPPEGGIRERNYEQYF
cdr3_nt: TGCGCCAGCAGCCCCCCGGAGGGGGGGATACGGGAGCGAAACTACGAGCAGTACTTC

v_call: TRBV7-9
j_call: TRBJ2-3
d_call: TRBD2
clone_size: NA
cdr3_aa: CASSNRLAGVLDTQYF
cdr3_nt: TGTGCCAGCAGCAACCGACTAGCGGGAGTTTTAGATACGCAGTATTTT

v_call: TRBV5-4
j_call: TRBJ2-5
d_call: NA
clone_size: NA
cdr3_aa: CASTSHQDGETQYF
cdr3_nt: TGTGCCAGCACCTCACATCAAGACGGGGAGACCCAGTACTTC

v_call: TRBV27
j_call: TRBJ2-2
d_call: TRBD1
clone_size: once
cdr3_aa: CASSLSRQGAGELFF
cdr3_nt: TGTGCCAGCAGTTTATCTCGACAGGGGGCCGGGGAGCTGTTTTTT

v_call: TRBV18
j_call: TRBJ1-4
d_call: NA
clone_size: NA
cdr3_aa: CASSPGQLTNEKLFF
cdr3_nt: TGTGCCAGCTCACCAGGACAGTTGACTAATGAAAAACTGTTTTTT

v_call: TRBV7-7
j_call: TRBJ1-4
d_call: TRBD1
clone_size: NA
cdr3_aa: CALPPGQGDDNEKLFF
cdr3_nt: TGTGCTCTACCTCCGGGACAGGGAGACGATAATGAAAAACTGTTTTTT

v_call: TRBV10-3
j_call: TRBJ2-2
d_call: NA
clone_size: NA
cdr3_aa: CAISEILLGANTGELFF
cdr3_nt: TGTGCCATCAGTGAGATACTTTTGGGAGCGAACACCGGGGAGCTGTTTTTT

v_call: TRBV9
j_call: TRBJ1-1
d_call: NA
clone_size: NA
cdr3_aa: CASSFRGGSTEAFF
cdr3_nt: TGTGCCAGCAGCTTCCGTGGGGGGTCAACTGAAGCTTTCTTT

v_call: TRBV5-6
j_call: TRBJ2-1
d_call: TRBD2
clone_size: NA
cdr3_aa: CASRPGLAGGGQFF
cdr3_nt: TGTGCCAGCAGGCCGGGACTAGCGGGAGGGGGGCAGTTCTTC

v_call: TRBV12-3/TRBV12-4
j_call: TRBJ2-1
d_call: NA
clone_size: NA
cdr3_aa: CASSSGNEQFF
cdr3_nt: TGTGCCAGCAGTTCCGGGAATGAGCAGTTCTTC

v_call: TRBV10-3
j_call: TRBJ1-2
d_call: NA
clone_size: NA
cdr3_aa: CAISEGQRRGNYGYTF
cdr3_nt: TGTGCCATCAGTGAGGGACAGAGAAGAGGGAACTATGGCTACACCTTC

v_call: TRBV25-1
j_call: TRBJ2-7
d_call: NA
clone_size: NA
cdr3_aa: CASRDSLYEQYF
cdr3_nt: TGTGCCAGCAGGGACAGTCTATACGAGCAGTACTTC

v_call: TRBV7-6
j_call: TRBJ2-1
d_call: TRBD2
clone_size: NA
cdr3_aa: CASSLEAGVGNEQFF
cdr3_nt: TGTGCCAGCAGCTTAGAAGCGGGAGTTGGCAATGAGCAGTTCTTC

v_call: TRBV9
j_call: TRBJ1-6
d_call: NA
clone_size: few
cdr3_aa: CASSVNPMEGYSPLHF
cdr3_nt: TGTGCCAGCAGCGTTAATCCAATGGAGGGTTACTCACCCCTCCACTTT

v_call: TRBV7-3
j_call: TRBJ2-7
d_call: TRBD2
clone_size: NA
cdr3_aa: CASSLRWTSGSRSLDEQYF
cdr3_nt: TGTGCCAGCAGCTTAAGGTGGACTAGCGGGAGTAGGTCCCTTGACGAGCAGTACTTC

v_call: TRBV3-1/TRBV3-2
j_call: TRBJ1-4
d_call: NA
clone_size: NA
cdr3_aa: CASSQDFRGRATNEKLFF
cdr3_nt: TGTGCCAGCAGCCAAGACTTTCGCGGCCGAGCAACTAATGAAAAACTGTTTTTT

v_call: TRBV9
j_call: TRBJ2-3
d_call: TRBD2
clone_size: NA
cdr3_aa: CASSRGASGVSTDTQYF
cdr3_nt: TGTGCCAGCAGCAGGGGTGCTAGCGGGGTTAGCACAGATACGCAGTATTTT

v_call: TRBV6-5
j_call: TRBJ1-2
d_call: NA
clone_size: NA
cdr3_aa: CASGLAGTYGYTF
cdr3_nt: TGTGCCAGCGGCCTTGCAGGTACCTATGGCTACACCTTC

v_call: TRBV19
j_call: TRBJ2-1
d_call: TRBD1
clone_size: NA
cdr3_aa: CASSGQAPYNEQFF
cdr3_nt: TGTGCCAGCTCGGGACAGGCGCCTTACAATGAGCAGTTCTTC

v_call: TRBV12-3/TRBV12-4
j_call: TRBJ2-4
d_call: NA
clone_size: NA
cdr3_aa: CASSLDRSNIQYF
cdr3_nt: TGTGCCAGCAGTCTGGACAGAAGCAACATTCAGTACTTC

v_call: TRBV9
j_call: TRBJ2-4
d_call: TRBD1
clone_size: NA
cdr3_aa: CASSEGQAADIQYF
cdr3_nt: TGTGCCAGCAGCGAAGGACAGGCGGCGGACATTCAGTACTTC

v_call: TRBV7-8
j_call: TRBJ2-1
d_call: TRBD2
clone_size: NA
cdr3_aa: CASSYQGGAGKIYNEQFF
cdr3_nt: TGTGCCAGCAGCTACCAGGGAGGGGCGGGAAAAATCTACAATGAGCAGTTCTTC

v_call: TRBV6-5
j_call: TRBJ2-1
d_call: TRBD2
clone_size: once
cdr3_aa: CASRGLPTYNEQFF
cdr3_nt: TGTGCCAGCCGGGGACTACCTACCTACAATGAGCAGTTCTTC

v_call: TRBV4-3
j_call: TRBJ2-3
d_call: TRBD2
clone_size: NA
cdr3_aa: CASSQRTSGTDTQYF
cdr3_nt: TGCGCCAGCAGCCAACGGACTAGCGGCACAGATACGCAGTATTTT

v_call: TRBV18
j_call: TRBJ1-2
d_call: NA
clone_size: NA
cdr3_aa: CASSPGEGRNYGYTF
cdr3_nt: TGTGCCAGCTCACCTGGGGAGGGCAGGAATTATGGCTACACCTTC

v_call: TRBV6-5
j_call: TRBJ2-7
d_call: NA
clone_size: NA
cdr3_aa: CASSPDSVYEQYF
cdr3_nt: TGTGCCAGCAGCCCGGACAGCGTATACGAGCAGTACTTC

v_call: TRBV29-1
j_call: TRBJ2-1
d_call: TRBD1
clone_size: NA
cdr3_aa: CSVEDLGDRGANEQFF
cdr3_nt: TGCAGCGTTGAAGATCTTGGGGACAGGGGGGCCAATGAGCAGTTCTTC

v_call: TRBV7-2
j_call: TRBJ2-3
d_call: NA
clone_size: NA
cdr3_aa: CASSLDPGVDTQYF
cdr3_nt: TGTGCCAGCAGCTTAGATCCGGGAGTAGATACGCAGTATTTT

v_call: TRBV5-1
j_call: TRBJ2-6
d_call: NA
clone_size: NA
cdr3_aa: CASSLSGDVGSGANVLTF
cdr3_nt: TGCGCCAGCAGCTTGTCAGGGGATGTTGGCTCTGGGGCCAACGTCCTGACTTTC

v_call: TRBV4-2
j_call: TRBJ2-7
d_call: NA
clone_size: NA
cdr3_aa: CASSPRGGLEQYF
cdr3_nt: TGTGCCAGCAGCCCCCGTGGCGGGCTCGAGCAGTACTTC

v_call: TRBV5-8
j_call: TRBJ2-3
d_call: TRBD2
clone_size: once
cdr3_aa: CASSQLAFSSTDTQYF
cdr3_nt: TGTGCCAGCAGCCAACTAGCGTTTTCTAGCACAGATACGCAGTATTTT

v_call: TRBV5-1
j_call: TRBJ2-5
d_call: NA
clone_size: NA
cdr3_aa: CASSFSGGSGETQYF
cdr3_nt: TGCGCCAGCAGCTTTTCGGGCGGGTCCGGGGAGACCCAGTACTTC

v_call: TRBV27
j_call: TRBJ1-2
d_call: TRBD1
clone_size: NA
cdr3_aa: CASRPTGTGGLIYGYTF
cdr3_nt: TGTGCCAGCAGACCTACCGGGACAGGGGGACTAATCTATGGCTACACCTTC